The 24 T cell receptor beta chains below come from one sample, sequenced in a study of T cells expressing NK-cell markers. Each CDR3 protein gets one entry in TCRdb, which reprocessed the 5' RACE reads and gives no DNA. The data include fewer than 400,000 distinct CDR3 sequences; the top ten clones carry around 10%. Material for sequencing was blood T cells: a sorted CD56 or NKG2C T cell subset, CD4+ or CD8+ T cells, or bulk PBMC T cells (not recorded which). All receptors derive from a woman in her forties or fifties in good health.

This chain connects TRBV11-2 to TRBJ1-2; the D call from TCRdb, TRBD1, cannot be confirmed without DNA. CDR1 is SGHAT and CDR2 is FQNNGV in the germline V gene. The length of the CDR3 is 12 residues. The CDR3 here is CASSLDRGRNTF.

The chain carries TRBV20-1 and TRBJ2-3; TCRdb reports TRBD2, a call that lacks DNA to check it against. The length of the CDR3 is 16 residues. Germline loops: CDR1 DFQATT, CDR2 SNEGSKA (reference sequence). Here the CDR3 reads CSATTPSEGSTDTQYF.

The CDR3 spells CASSPTRDSNYQETQYF. V usage is TRBV12-3 or TRBV12-4 and J usage is TRBJ2-5; as DNA is missing, the TRBD2 call by TCRdb cannot be tested. The CDR3 is made up of 17 amino acids.

The chain joins TRBV7-3 to TRBJ2-1; TCRdb picks TRBD1, but there is no DNA to check that call. The CDR3 runs to 14 residues. The germline gives CDR1 SGHTA, CDR2 FQGTGA. The CDR3 reads CASSSRQGFNEQFF.

J is TRBJ2-3 and V is TRBV11-2; TCRdb calls TRBD2, which cannot be checked without DNA. The germline V gene has CDR1 SGHAT and CDR2 FQNNGV. The CDR3 contains 17 residues. This CDR3 reads CASSLGVLAGSTDTQYF.

The rearrangement uses TRBV11-2 and TRBJ2-1; TCRdb's assignment of TRBD2 cannot be checked, as there is no DNA. This CDR3 is 15 amino acids long. The germline gives CDR1 SGHAT, CDR2 FQNNGV. The CDR3 reads CASTRLAGDLNEQFF.

The chain employs TRBV4-1 and TRBJ2-1; TCRdb's D call of TRBD1 is untestable without DNA. The CDR3 is made up of 16 amino acids. Germline-derived CDR1 and CDR2 are MGHRA and YSYEKL. CDR3 in amino acids: CASSPGRRTSYNEQFF.

J is TRBJ2-1 and V is TRBV5-1; TCRdb indicates TRBD2, and absent DNA this call remains unverified. This CDR3 contains 13 residues. Germline lookup yields CDR1 SGHRS and CDR2 YFSETQ. This CDR3 is CASSVEGYNEQFF.

The chain combines TRBV11-3 with TRBJ2-7. From germline, CDR1 is SGHNT and CDR2 YENEEA. CDR3 size: 11 residues. The CDR3 sequence: CASSLADEQYF.

This sequence joins TRBV11-2 and TRBJ1-1; TCRdb indicates TRBD1, and absent DNA this call remains unverified. This CDR3 has 13 amino acids. Germline values: CDR1 SGHAT, CDR2 FQNNGV. CDR3 residues: CASSLEGGLKAFF. The variable domain in full, completed from reference TRBV11-2 and TRBJ1-1, reads EAGVAQSPRYKIIEKRQSVAFWCNPISGHATLYWYQQILGQGPKLLIQFQNNGVVDDSQLPKDRFSAERLKGVDSTLKIQPAKLEDSAVYLCASSLEGGLKAFFGQGTRLTVV.

J is TRBJ2-1 and V is TRBV6-5; without DNA, the TCRdb call of TRBD2 cannot be checked. Germline V gene lookup returns CDR1 MNHEY and CDR2 SVGAGI. The CDR3 covers 20 residues. The chain's CDR3 is CASSFRTSGRAVGSYNEQFF.

V gene TRBV23-1 combines with J gene TRBJ1-2; no DNA is available, so the TRBD1 call from TCRdb remains unchecked. TRBV23-1 is reported as an ORF; its role is uncertain. This CDR3 spans 15 amino acids. The CDR3 reads CASSSGTGPTYGYTF.

V gene TRBV11-3 combines with J gene TRBJ2-1. CDR1 SGHNT and CDR2 YENEEA come from the germline V gene. CDR3 length equals 15 residues. CDR3 amino acids: CASNDWGGSYNEQFF.

The V call is TRBV20-1, the J call TRBJ2-1; checking the TCRdb D call of TRBD2 is not possible without DNA. The germline gives CDR1 DFQATT, CDR2 SNEGSKA (reference sequence). The CDR3 sequence is 18 residues long. The CDR3 sequence: CSARTPRPGLAGGGEQFF.

The genes are TRBV5-1 and TRBJ1-3. Germline CDR1 SGHRS, CDR2 YFSETQ. The CDR3 totals 11 residues. The chain's CDR3 is CASADGNTIYF.

The chain links TRBV28 to TRBJ1-2. CDR3 size: 11 residues. Looked up from germline, CDR1 is MDHEN and CDR2 is SYDVKM. This CDR3 is CASQSLYGYTF.

The CDR3 loop reads CSAGDRGSGGYTF. The V gene is TRBV29-1, the J gene TRBJ1-2; TCRdb designates TRBD1, a call that cannot be tested without DNA. The CDR3 consists of 13 residues. Germline loops: CDR1 SQVTM, CDR2 ANQGSEA.

The V gene is TRBV4-1, the J gene TRBJ2-3; checking the TCRdb D call of TRBD2 is not possible without DNA. The germline CDR1 and CDR2 sequences are MGHRA and YSYEKL. The CDR3 extends over 13 amino acids. The CDR3: CASSFETRFTQYF.

The V call is TRBV4-2, the J call TRBJ2-3; TCRdb's D call of TRBD1 is untestable without DNA. There are 15 residues in the CDR3. Germline CDR1 reads LGHNA; CDR2 reads YNFKEQ. The CDR3 region is CASSQQTGLTDTQYF.

The genes are TRBV12-3 or TRBV12-4 and TRBJ1-6. The CDR3 sequence is 13 residues long. This CDR3 is CASSLGVGSPLHF.

This CDR3 reads CATSRGQETQYF. This sequence joins TRBV15 and TRBJ2-5. This CDR3 is built from 12 residues. Germline assignment: CDR1 LNHNV and CDR2 YYDKDF (reference sequence).

The chain combines TRBV12-3 or TRBV12-4 with TRBJ2-2; absent DNA, TCRdb's TRBD1 call cannot be checked. The CDR3 spans 13 residues. CDR3 residues: CASRIRDPQELFF.

This chain uses TRBV27 with TRBJ1-6; TCRdb calls TRBD1, which cannot be checked without DNA. Germline V CDR1 and CDR2: MNHEY, SMNVEV (reference sequence). The CDR3 has 16 amino acids. CDR3 protein: CASKDRVSSYNSPLHF.

This chain joins TRBV12-3 or TRBV12-4 and TRBJ2-3; TCRdb picks TRBD2, but there is no DNA to check that call. CDR3 length equals 17 residues. The chain's CDR3 is CASSLGRLAGGSDTQYF.